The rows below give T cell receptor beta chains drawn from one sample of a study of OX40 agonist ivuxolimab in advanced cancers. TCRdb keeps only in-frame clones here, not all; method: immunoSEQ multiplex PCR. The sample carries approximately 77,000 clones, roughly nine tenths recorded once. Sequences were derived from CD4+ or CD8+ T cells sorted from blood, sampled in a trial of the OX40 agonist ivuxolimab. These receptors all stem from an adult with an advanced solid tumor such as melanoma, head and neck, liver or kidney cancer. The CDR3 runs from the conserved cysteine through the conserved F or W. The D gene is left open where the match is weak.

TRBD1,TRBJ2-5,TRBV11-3,CASSPGQIQETQYF,TGTGCCAGCAGCCCGGGACAGATCCAAGAGACCCAGTACTTC
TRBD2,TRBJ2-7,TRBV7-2,CASSSAGTSAYEQYF,TGTGCCAGCAGCTCCGCCGGGACTAGCGCCTACGAGCAGTACTTC
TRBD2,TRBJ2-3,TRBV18,CATAGGGTDTQYF,TGTGCCACCGCGGGGGGGGGCACAGATACGCAGTATTTT
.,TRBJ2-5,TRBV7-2,CASSLLPGQGETQYF,TGTGCCAGCAGCTTATTACCGGGACAAGGGGAGACCCAGTACTTC
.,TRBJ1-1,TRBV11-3,CASSRGGLTATEAFF,TGTGCCAGCAGCCGCGGGGGACTTACGGCGACTGAAGCTTTCTTT
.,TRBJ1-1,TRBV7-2,CASSLWSVNTEAFF,TGTGCCAGCAGCTTATGGTCAGTGAACACTGAAGCTTTCTTT
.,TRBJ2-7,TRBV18,CASSPRYEQYF,TGTGCCAGCTCACCACGATACGAGCAGTACTTC
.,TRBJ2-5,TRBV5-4,CASSFPGTLQETQYF,TGTGCCAGCAGCTTCCCCGGGACACTCCAAGAGACCCAGTACTTC
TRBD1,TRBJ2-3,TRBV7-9,CASSPRQGATDTQYF,TGTGCCAGCAGCCCTCGACAGGGGGCAACAGATACGCAGTATTTT
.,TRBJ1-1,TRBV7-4,CASSSFAGGTLNTEAFF,TGTGCCAGCAGCTCCTTCGCTGGGGGAACGCTGAACACTGAAGCTTTCTTT
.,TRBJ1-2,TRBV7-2,CASSRRQDYGYTF,TGTGCCAGCAGCCGGCGACAGGACTATGGCTACACCTTC
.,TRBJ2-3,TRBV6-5,CASMVSHTQYF,TGTGCCAGCATGGTCTCACATACGCAGTATTTT